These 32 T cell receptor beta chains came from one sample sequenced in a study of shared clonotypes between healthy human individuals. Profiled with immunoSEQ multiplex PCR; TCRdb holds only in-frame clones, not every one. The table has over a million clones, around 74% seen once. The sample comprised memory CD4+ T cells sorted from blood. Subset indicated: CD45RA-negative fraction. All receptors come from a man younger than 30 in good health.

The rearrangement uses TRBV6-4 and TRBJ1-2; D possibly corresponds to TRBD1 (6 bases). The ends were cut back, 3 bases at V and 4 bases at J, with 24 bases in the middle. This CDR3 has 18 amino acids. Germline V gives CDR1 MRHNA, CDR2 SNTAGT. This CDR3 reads CASSELRRQETNLYGYTF. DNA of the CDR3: TGTGCCAGCAGTGAATTAAGGAGACAGGAGACCAACCTCTATGGCTACACCTTC.

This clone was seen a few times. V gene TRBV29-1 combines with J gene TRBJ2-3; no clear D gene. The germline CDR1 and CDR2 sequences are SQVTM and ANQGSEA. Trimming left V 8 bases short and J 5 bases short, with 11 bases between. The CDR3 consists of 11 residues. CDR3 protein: CSTRGGDTQYF. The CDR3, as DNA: TGCAGCACGCGCGGCGGAGATACGCAGTATTTT.

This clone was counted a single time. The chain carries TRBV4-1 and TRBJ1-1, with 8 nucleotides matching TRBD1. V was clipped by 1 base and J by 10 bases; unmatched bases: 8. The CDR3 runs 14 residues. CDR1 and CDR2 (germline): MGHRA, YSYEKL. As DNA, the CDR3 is TGCGCCAGCAGCCAAGGTAACAGGGGGAGAGGAGCTTTCTTT. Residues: CASSQGNRGRGAFF.

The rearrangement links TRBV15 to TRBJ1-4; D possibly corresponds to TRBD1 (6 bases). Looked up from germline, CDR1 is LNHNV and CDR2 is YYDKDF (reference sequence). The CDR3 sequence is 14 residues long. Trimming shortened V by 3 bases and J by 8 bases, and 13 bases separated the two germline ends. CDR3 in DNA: TGTGCCACCAGCAGCTACCAGGACAGCGAAAAACTGTTTTTT. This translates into CATSSYQDSEKLFF.

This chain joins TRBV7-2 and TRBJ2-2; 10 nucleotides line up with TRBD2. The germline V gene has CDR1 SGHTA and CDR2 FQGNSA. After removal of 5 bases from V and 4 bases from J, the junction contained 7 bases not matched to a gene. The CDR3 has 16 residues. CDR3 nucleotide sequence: TGTGCCAGCAGCACCCTCCTAGCGGGAGTCACCGGGGAGCTGTTTTTT. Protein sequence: CASSTLLAGVTGELFF.

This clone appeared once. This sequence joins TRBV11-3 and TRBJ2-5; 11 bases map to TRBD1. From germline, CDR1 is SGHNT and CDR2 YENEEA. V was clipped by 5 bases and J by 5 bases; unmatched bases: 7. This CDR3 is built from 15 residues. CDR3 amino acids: CASSRGQGAGETQYF. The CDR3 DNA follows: TGTGCCAGCAGCCGAGGACAGGGGGCGGGGGAGACCCAGTACTTC.

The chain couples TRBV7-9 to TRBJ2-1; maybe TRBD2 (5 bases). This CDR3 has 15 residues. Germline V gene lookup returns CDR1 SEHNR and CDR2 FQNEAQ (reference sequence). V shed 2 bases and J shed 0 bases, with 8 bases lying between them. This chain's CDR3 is CASSLPGSSYNEQFF. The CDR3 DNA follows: TGTGCCAGCAGCTTACCGGGGAGCTCCTACAATGAGCAGTTCTTC.

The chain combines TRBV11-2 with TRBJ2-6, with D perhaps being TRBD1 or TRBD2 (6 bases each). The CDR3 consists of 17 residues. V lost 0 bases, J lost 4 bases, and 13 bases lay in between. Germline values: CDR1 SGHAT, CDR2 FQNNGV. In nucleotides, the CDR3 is TGTGCCAGCAGCTTAGACGGGGGCCTAAGGGGGGCCAACGTCCTGACTTTC. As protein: CASSLDGGLRGANVLTF.

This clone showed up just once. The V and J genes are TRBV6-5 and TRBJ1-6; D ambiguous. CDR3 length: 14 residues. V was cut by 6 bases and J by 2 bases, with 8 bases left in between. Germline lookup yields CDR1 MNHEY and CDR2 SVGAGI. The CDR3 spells CASSGRTYNSPLHF. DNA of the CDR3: TGTGCCAGCAGCGGACGGACCTATAATTCACCCCTCCACTTT.

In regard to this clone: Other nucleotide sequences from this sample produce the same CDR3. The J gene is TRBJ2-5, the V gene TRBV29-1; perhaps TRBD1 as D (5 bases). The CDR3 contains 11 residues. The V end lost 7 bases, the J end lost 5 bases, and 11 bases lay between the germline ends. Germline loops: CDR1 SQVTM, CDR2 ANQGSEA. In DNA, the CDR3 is TGCAGCGCCAGGGTTGGGGAGACCCAGTACTTC. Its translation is CSARVGETQYF.

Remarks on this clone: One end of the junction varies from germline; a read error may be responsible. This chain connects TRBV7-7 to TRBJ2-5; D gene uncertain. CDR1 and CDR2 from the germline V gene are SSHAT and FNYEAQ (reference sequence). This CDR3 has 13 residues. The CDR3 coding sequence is TGTGCTAGCAGCTTAGTAGTTTGGGAGACCCAGTACTTC. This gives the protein CASSLVVWETQYF.

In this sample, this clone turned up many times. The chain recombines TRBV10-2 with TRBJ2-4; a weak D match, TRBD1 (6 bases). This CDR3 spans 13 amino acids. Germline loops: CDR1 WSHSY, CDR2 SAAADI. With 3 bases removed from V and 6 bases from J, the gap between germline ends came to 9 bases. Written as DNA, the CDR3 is TGCGCCAGCAGTGATGTGGACAGAAACATTCAGTACTTC. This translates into CASSDVDRNIQYF.

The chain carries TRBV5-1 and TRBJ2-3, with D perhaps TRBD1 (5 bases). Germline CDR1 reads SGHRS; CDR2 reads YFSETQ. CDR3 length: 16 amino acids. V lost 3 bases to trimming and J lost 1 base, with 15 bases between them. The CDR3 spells CASSYRTIDGTDTQYF. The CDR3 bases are TGCGCCAGCAGCTACCGGACAATTGACGGCACAGATACGCAGTATTTT.

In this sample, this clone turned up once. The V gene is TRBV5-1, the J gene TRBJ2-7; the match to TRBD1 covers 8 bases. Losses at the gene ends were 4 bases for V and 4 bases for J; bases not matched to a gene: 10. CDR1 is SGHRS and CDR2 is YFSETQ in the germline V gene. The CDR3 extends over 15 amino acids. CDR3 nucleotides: TGCGCCAGCAGCCTAGGGACAGGTCACCTTTACGAGCAGTACTTC. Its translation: CASSLGTGHLYEQYF.

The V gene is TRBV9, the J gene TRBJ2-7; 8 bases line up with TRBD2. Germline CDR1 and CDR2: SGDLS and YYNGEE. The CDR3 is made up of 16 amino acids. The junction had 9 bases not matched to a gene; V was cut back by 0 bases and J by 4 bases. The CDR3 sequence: CASSVGWSGSSYEQYF. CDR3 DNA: TGTGCCAGCAGCGTAGGGTGGAGCGGGAGTTCGTACGAGCAGTACTTC.

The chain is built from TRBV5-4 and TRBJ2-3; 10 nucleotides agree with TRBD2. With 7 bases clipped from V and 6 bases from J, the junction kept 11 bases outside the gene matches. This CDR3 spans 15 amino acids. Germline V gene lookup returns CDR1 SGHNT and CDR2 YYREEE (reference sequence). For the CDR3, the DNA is TGTGCCAGCCGGAGAGCGGGGGGGCTAATGGATACGCAGTATTTT. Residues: CASRRAGGLMDTQYF.

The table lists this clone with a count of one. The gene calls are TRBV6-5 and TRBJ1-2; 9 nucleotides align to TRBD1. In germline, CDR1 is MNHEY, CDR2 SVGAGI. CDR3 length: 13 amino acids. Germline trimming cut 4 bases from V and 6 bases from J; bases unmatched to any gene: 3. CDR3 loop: CASSSRTGDGYTF. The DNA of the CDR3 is TGTGCCAGCAGTTCTCGGACAGGGGATGGCTACACCTTC.

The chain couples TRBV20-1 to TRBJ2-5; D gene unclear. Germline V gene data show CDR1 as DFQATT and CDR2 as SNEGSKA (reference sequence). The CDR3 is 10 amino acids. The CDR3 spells CSPLRETQYF. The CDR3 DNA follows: TGCAGCCCTCTCCGGGAGACCCAGTACTTC.

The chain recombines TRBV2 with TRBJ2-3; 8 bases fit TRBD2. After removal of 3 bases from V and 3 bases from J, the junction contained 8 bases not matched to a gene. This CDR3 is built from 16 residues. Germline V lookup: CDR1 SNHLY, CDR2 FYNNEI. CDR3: CASSDLSAGGTDTQYF. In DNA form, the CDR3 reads TGTGCCAGCAGTGATTTATCGGCGGGAGGTACAGATACGCAGTATTTT.

The chain's CDR3 is CASSPSWPQETQYF. The DNA for the CDR3 is TGCGCCAGCAGCCCGTCGTGGCCCCAAGAGACCCAGTACTTC. The chain combines TRBV10-1 with TRBJ2-5, with D unclear. CDR1 and CDR2 from the germline V gene are WNHNN and SYGVQD (reference sequence). This CDR3 contains 14 residues. The V gene lost 6 bases and the J gene lost 1 base, with 12 bases spanning the gap.

The CDR3 bases are TGTGCCAGCAGGCTTACTTATAGCTCCTACGAGCAGTACTTC. Translated: CASRLTYSSYEQYF. V gene TRBV6-5 combines with J gene TRBJ2-7; D call uncertain. From germline, CDR1 is MNHEY and CDR2 SVGAGI. Trimming shortened V by 6 bases and J by 0 bases, and 12 bases separated the two germline ends. The CDR3 spans 14 residues.

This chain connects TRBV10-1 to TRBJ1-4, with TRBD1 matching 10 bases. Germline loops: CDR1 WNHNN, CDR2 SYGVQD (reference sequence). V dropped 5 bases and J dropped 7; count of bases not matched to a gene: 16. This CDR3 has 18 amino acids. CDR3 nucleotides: TGCGCCAGCAGTCCCGGGACAGGGGCCTTCGGGGTTGGTGAAAAACTGTTTTTT. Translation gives CASSPGTGAFGVGEKLFF.

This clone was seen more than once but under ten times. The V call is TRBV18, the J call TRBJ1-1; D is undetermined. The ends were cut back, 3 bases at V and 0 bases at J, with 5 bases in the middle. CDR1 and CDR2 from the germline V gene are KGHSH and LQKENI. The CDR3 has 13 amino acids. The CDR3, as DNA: TGTGCCAGCTCACCGGTAGTGAACACTGAAGCTTTCTTT. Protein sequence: CASSPVVNTEAFF.

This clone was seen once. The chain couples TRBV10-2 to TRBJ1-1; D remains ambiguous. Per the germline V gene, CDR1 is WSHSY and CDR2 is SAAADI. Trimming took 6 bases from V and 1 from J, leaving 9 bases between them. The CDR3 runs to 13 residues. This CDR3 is CASRPLENTEAFF. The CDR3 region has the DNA TGCGCCAGCAGGCCCCTTGAGAACACTGAAGCTTTCTTT.

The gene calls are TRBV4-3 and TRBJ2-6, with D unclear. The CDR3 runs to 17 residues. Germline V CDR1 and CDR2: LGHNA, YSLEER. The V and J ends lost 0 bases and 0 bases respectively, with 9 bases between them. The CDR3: CASSQEIGPSGANVLTF. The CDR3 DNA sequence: TGCGCCAGCAGCCAAGAAATAGGACCCTCTGGGGCCAACGTCCTGACTTTC.

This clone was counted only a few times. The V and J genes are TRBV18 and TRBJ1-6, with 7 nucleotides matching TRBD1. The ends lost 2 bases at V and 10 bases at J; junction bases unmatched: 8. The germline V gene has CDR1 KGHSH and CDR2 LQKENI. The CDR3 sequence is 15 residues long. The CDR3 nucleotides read TGTGCCAGCTCACCAGTCGCCAGGGGGGACTCACCCCTCCACTTT. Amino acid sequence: CASSPVARGDSPLHF.

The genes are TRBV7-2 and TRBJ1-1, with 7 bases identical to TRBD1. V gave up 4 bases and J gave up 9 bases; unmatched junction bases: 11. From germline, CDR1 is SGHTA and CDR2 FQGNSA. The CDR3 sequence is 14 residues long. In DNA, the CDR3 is TGTGCCAGCAGCTGGAACCGGGACAGTGCGAAAGCTTTCTTT. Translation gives CASSWNRDSAKAFF.

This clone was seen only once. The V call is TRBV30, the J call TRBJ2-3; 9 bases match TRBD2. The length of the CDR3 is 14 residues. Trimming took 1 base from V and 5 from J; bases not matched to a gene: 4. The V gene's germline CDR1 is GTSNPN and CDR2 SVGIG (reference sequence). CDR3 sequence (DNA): TGTGCCTGGAGTGAGGGACTAGCTGAAGATACGCAGTATTTT. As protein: CAWSEGLAEDTQYF. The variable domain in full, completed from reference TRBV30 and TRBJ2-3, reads SQTIHQWPATLVQPVGSPLSLECTVEGTSNPNLYWYRQAAGRGLQLLFYSVGIGQISSEVPQNLSASRPQDRQFILSSKKLLLSDSGFYLCAWSEGLAEDTQYFGPGTRLTVL.

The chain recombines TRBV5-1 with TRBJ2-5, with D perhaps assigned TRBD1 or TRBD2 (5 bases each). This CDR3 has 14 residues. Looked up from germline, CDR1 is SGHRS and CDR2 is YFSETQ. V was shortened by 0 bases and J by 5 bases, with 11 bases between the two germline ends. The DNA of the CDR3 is TGCGCCAGCAGCTTGGGGTCCGGGACGGAGACCCAGTACTTC. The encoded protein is CASSLGSGTETQYF.

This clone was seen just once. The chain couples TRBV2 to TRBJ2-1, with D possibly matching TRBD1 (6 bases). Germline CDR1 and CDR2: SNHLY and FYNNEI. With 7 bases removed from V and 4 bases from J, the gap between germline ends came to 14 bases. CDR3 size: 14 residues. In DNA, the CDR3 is TGTGCCAGCACTATGGACAGAGCTTACAATGAGCAGTTCTTC. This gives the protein CASTMDRAYNEQFF.

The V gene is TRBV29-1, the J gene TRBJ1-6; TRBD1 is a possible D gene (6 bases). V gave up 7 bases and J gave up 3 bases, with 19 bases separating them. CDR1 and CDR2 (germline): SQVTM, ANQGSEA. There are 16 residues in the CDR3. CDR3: CSASSTGIGYNSPLHF. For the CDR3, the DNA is TGCAGCGCTAGCTCAACAGGGATCGGCTATAATTCACCCCTCCACTTT. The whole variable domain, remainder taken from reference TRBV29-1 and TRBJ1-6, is SAVISQKPSRDICQRGTSLTIQCQVDSQVTMMFWYRQQPGQSLTLIATANQGSEATYESGFVIDKFPISRPNLTFSTLTVSNMSPEDSSIYLCSASSTGIGYNSPLHFGNGTRLTVT.

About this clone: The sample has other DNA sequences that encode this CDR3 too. The CDR3 is CASSEWGQGQPQHF. CDR3 in DNA: TGTGCCAGCAGTGAATGGGGGCAGGGTCAGCCCCAGCATTTT. The chain joins TRBV6-1 to TRBJ1-5; TRBD1 might be the D (6 bases). The CDR3 has 14 residues. Germline CDR1 reads MNHNS; CDR2 reads SASEGT. Trimming cost V 2 bases and J 6 bases, with 11 bases left between them.